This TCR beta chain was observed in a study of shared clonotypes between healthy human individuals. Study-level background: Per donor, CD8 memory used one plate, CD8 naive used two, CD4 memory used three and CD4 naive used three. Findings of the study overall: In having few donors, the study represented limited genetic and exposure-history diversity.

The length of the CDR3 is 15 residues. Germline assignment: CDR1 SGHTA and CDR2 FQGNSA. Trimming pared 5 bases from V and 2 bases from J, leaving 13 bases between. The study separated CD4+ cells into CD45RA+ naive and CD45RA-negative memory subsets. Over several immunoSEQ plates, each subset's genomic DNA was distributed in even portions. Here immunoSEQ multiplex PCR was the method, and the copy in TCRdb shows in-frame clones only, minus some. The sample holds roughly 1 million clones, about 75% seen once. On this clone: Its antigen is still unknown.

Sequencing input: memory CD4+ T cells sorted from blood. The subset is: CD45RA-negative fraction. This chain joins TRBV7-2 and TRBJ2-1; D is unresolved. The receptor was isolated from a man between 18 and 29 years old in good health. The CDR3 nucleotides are TGTGCCAGCAGCCCGAGCCGTAACCCCTACAATGAGCAGTTCTTC. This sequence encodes CASSPSRNPYNEQFF.